The 9 T cell receptor beta chains below all came from one sample that was sequenced in a study of T cell repertoires in cytomegalovirus infection. TCRdb processed the reads anew with MiXCR; each CDR3 protein has one entry. The sample lists under 300,000 distinct CDR3 sequences, around 12% occurring once. Sequencing was done on a sample of PBMCs. All receptors derive from a human donor in good health (CMV status not recorded). Some clones in this sample may be carry-over from other donors' samples.

There are many counts of this clonotype. J is TRBJ1-4 and V is TRBV7-2, with D hard to call. Germline V gene lookup returns CDR1 SGHTA and CDR2 FQGNSA. This CDR3 spans 14 amino acids. The V end was cut by 5 bases, the J end by 7 bases, with 14 bases between. The DNA of the CDR3 is TGTGCCAGCAGCCCCGATCGAGGGCCTGAAAAACTGTTTTTT. Encoded protein: CASSPDRGPEKLFF. The full variable domain, completed using reference TRBV7-2 and TRBJ1-4, is GAGVSQSPSNKVTEKGKDVELRCDPISGHTALYWYRQSLGQGLEFLIYFQGNSAPDKSGLPSDRFSAERTGGSVSTLTIQRTQQEDSAVYLCASSPDRGPEKLFFGSGTQLSVL.

This clonotype was seen many times. CDR3 in amino acids: CASSPRTGSNTEAFF. CDR3 sequence (DNA): TGTGCCAGCAGCCCCCGGACAGGGTCGAACACTGAAGCTTTCTTT. V and J are TRBV11-2 and TRBJ1-1; 8 bases map to TRBD1. There are 15 residues in the CDR3. Germline V CDR1 and CDR2: SGHAT, FQNNGV. V was clipped by 5 bases and J by 1 base; unmatched bases: 6.

This clonotype was counted only a few times. The chain links TRBV12-5 to TRBJ2-1; D possibly corresponds to TRBD2 (7 bases). CDR1 and CDR2 (germline): LGHNT, FRNRAP. The V gene lost 1 base and the J gene lost 9 bases, with 10 bases spanning the gap. CDR3 length: 13 amino acids. This CDR3 is CASGLGGGGEQFF. The DNA for the CDR3 is TGTGCTAGTGGTTTGGGGGGGGGCGGTGAGCAGTTCTTC.

The genes are TRBV6-6 and TRBJ1-2; D may be TRBD1 (5 bases). The CDR3 runs 14 residues. The V gene lost 6 bases and the J gene lost 4 bases, with 15 bases spanning the gap. Germline-derived CDR1 and CDR2 are MNHNY and SVGAGI (reference sequence). The CDR3 here is CASSGGERGYGYTF. The CDR3 coding sequence is TGTGCCAGCAGCGGCGGGGAGAGGGGCTATGGCTACACCTTC.

This clonotype was detected only a few times. The rearrangement links TRBV11-3 to TRBJ2-1; D gene ambiguous. V lost 6 bases and J 7 bases, leaving 10 bases between the germline ends. Germline CDR1 and CDR2: SGHNT and YENEEA. The CDR3 sequence is 12 residues long. The CDR3 loop reads CASRLSGNEQFF. CDR3 bases: TGTGCCAGCAGACTGAGTGGAAATGAGCAGTTCTTC.

The rearrangement uses TRBV11-2 and TRBJ2-7, with D possibly called TRBD1 or TRBD2 (5 bases each). Germline assignment: CDR1 SGHAT and CDR2 FQNNGV. The V end lost 1 base, the J end lost 3 bases, and 16 bases lay between the germline ends. The length of the CDR3 is 16 residues. The CDR3 is CASSLASDTGGYEQYF. CDR3 bases: TGTGCCAGCAGCTTAGCCTCCGACACAGGAGGCTACGAGCAGTACTTC.

The chain carries TRBV15 and TRBJ2-7; D ambiguous. With 0 bases removed from V and 1 base from J, the gap between germline ends came to 13 bases. CDR1 and CDR2 from the germline V gene are LNHNV and YYDKDF (reference sequence). CDR3 length: 16 amino acids. The CDR3: CATSRDKGTNSYEQYF. Written as DNA, the CDR3 is TGTGCCACCAGCAGAGATAAGGGAACAAATTCCTACGAGCAGTACTTC.

Ten or more counts support this clonotype. CDR3: CASSTGGANTEAFF. The CDR3 DNA reads TGTGCCAGCAGCACTGGAGGGGCGAACACTGAAGCTTTCTTT. This chain connects TRBV7-2 to TRBJ1-1, with D possibly TRBD1 on 5 matching bases. V lost 5 bases, J lost 1 base, and 11 bases lay in between. The germline gives CDR1 SGHTA, CDR2 FQGNSA. The CDR3 contains 14 residues.

This clonotype was counted ten times or more. The chain combines TRBV7-2 with TRBJ1-4; 10 bases map to TRBD1. J lost 3 bases, V lost 1 base, and 8 bases had no gene match. Germline-derived CDR1 and CDR2 are SGHTA and FQGNSA. The CDR3 spans 18 residues. CDR3 in amino acids: CASSLERGTGVANEKLFF. The CDR3 nucleotides are TGTGCCAGCAGCTTAGAGAGGGGGACAGGGGTGGCTAATGAAAAACTGTTTTTT. Using reference TRBV7-2 and TRBJ1-4 for the parts outside the CDR3, the full variable domain is GAGVSQSPSNKVTEKGKDVELRCDPISGHTALYWYRQSLGQGLEFLIYFQGNSAPDKSGLPSDRFSAERTGGSVSTLTIQRTQQEDSAVYLCASSLERGTGVANEKLFFGSGTQLSVL.